One and the same sample provided the 10 T cell receptor beta chains below, sequenced in a study of blood T cells in healthy people across ages. Combining a sample-barcoded 5' primer with a J-beta primer mix, a second PCR ran for about 7 to 11 cycles. MiXCR, applied by TCRdb to the 5' RACE reads, yields one record per CDR3 protein. This sample has roughly 1,300,000 distinct CDR3 sequences, with 59% found just once. The sample was blood. The receptors originated from a man younger than 30 in good health.

The chain recombines TRBV29-1 with TRBJ2-7, with D tentatively TRBD1 or TRBD2 (5 bases each). This CDR3 is 14 amino acids long. CDR1 SQVTM and CDR2 ANQGSEA come from the germline V gene. V lost 3 bases, J lost 3 bases, and 15 bases lay in between. CDR3 in DNA: TGCAGCGTTGATGGGACCCACTCGGGCTACGAGCAGTACTTC. This gives the protein CSVDGTHSGYEQYF.

The chain links TRBV25-1 to TRBJ2-2, with a tentative D call TRBD2 (6 bases). Trimming took 0 bases from V and 3 from J, leaving 11 bases between them. Per germline, CDR1 MGHDK and CDR2 SYGVNS. The CDR3 has 16 residues. Here the CDR3 DNA reads TGTGCCAGCAGTGAATATGGCAGGAGGGACACCGGGGAGCTGTTTTTT. Protein sequence: CASSEYGRRDTGELFF.

This rearrangement joins TRBV5-5 to TRBJ2-4; no clear D. The CDR3 covers 14 residues. In germline, CDR1 is SGHKS, CDR2 YYEKEE (reference sequence). Trimming removed 6 bases at V and 0 bases at J, with 10 bases between. The CDR3 loop reads CASMQTVAKNIQYF. CDR3 DNA sequence: TGTGCCAGCATGCAGACGGTAGCCAAAAACATTCAGTACTTC.

The chain is built from TRBV4-1 and TRBJ2-7; D may be TRBD2 (5 bases). The V gene lost 8 bases and the J gene lost 5 bases, with 16 bases spanning the gap. CDR1 is MGHRA and CDR2 is YSYEKL in the germline V gene. The CDR3 is made up of 13 amino acids. The DNA for the CDR3 is TGCGCCAGCGGAGGTCTGGGGAGTAACGAGCAGTACTTC. Translation gives CASGGLGSNEQYF.

The chain joins TRBV6-5 to TRBJ1-1; 8 bases match TRBD1. The CDR3 runs to 15 residues. CDR1 is MNHEY and CDR2 is SVGAGI in the germline V gene. Trimming took 5 bases from V and 5 from J; bases not matched to a gene: 10. The DNA of the CDR3 is TGTGCCAGCAGTGAAACAGACAGGGGAAGGACTGAAGCTTTCTTT. Amino acids: CASSETDRGRTEAFF.

The chain employs TRBV5-1 and TRBJ1-6, with 8 bases identical to TRBD1. Germline CDR1 reads SGHRS; CDR2 reads YFSETQ. V trimming: 3 bases; J trimming: 10 bases; junction bases outside the gene matches: 6. The CDR3 has 14 amino acids. In DNA, the CDR3 is TGCGCCAGCAGCTGGGGCAGGGGGCTCTCACCCCTCCACTTT. Translation gives CASSWGRGLSPLHF.

The V call is TRBV12-3 or TRBV12-4, the J call TRBJ2-3, with D tentatively TRBD2 (5 bases). The CDR3 is 14 residues long. V lost 3 bases and J lost 4, with 11 bases in between. This chain's CDR3 is CASSLDWGSDTQYF. CDR3 coding DNA: TGTGCCAGCAGTTTGGACTGGGGTTCAGATACGCAGTATTTT.

The CDR3 DNA reads TGTGCCAGCAGCTTGGCGGGAGACTGGGGGAACATTCAGTACTTC. Protein product: CASSLAGDWGNIQYF. This chain links TRBV7-2 with TRBJ2-4, with TRBD2 identical over 7 bases. CDR3 size: 15 residues. Germline CDR1 SGHTA, CDR2 FQGNSA. With V trimmed by 3 bases and J by 7 bases, 9 bases remained unmatched.

The chain couples TRBV27 to TRBJ1-2; no definite D call. Germline CDR1 and CDR2: MNHEY and SMNVEV (reference sequence). The V end was cut by 5 bases, the J end by 7 bases, with 17 bases between. The CDR3 length is 14 residues. CDR3 loop: CASSSFVRKAGYTF. CDR3 nucleotide sequence: TGTGCCAGCAGTAGTTTTGTGCGTAAGGCTGGCTACACCTTC.

The J gene is TRBJ1-1, the V gene TRBV11-2; 8 bases agree with TRBD1. The CDR3 extends over 15 amino acids. V lost 5 bases to trimming and J lost 2 bases; unmatched junction nucleotides: 7. The germline V gene has CDR1 SGHAT and CDR2 FQNNGV. CDR3 region: CASSQGQGSNTEAFF. In DNA, the CDR3 is TGTGCCAGCAGCCAAGGACAGGGATCAAACACTGAAGCTTTCTTT.